The sequence of this T cell receptor beta chain was determined in a study of control samples from healthy donors and cancer patients. Some clones are missing from TCRdb's copy, which holds only in-frame ones; the method was immunoSEQ multiplex PCR. This sample yields about 120,000 clones, of which 88% are seen a single time; less than 3% belongs to the top ten. Germline CDR1 is SGHRS and CDR2 is YFSETQ. The CDR3 is 13 residues long. Trimming removed 4 bases from V and 1 base from J, with 8 bases in between. This clone was counted between two and nine times. This TCR came from a woman aged 70-85 years in good health. Sequencing was carried out using blood. The V call is TRBV5-1, the J call TRBJ1-1; D ambiguous. CDR3: CASSLLSNTEAFF. The CDR3 coding sequence is TGCGCCAGCAGCCTGCTGTCGAACACTGAAGCTTTCTTT.